This T cell receptor (beta chain) emerged from a study of T cells in Graves' hyperthyroidism and ophthalmopathy. Study as a whole: Specimen type is peripheral blood, collected at initial diagnosis prior to any treatment. Findings and limits, study-wide: Clonotypes that were expanded in thyroid above 0.001 mostly appeared in blood too.

Comments on this clonotype: Its matching antigen is unknown. Given a much more abundant clone one base away, this may be a read error.

Germline values: CDR1 MNHEY, CDR2 SMNVEV (reference sequence). Trimming removed 5 bases at V and 7 bases at J, with 26 bases between. The CDR3 loop spans 17 amino acids. RNA transcripts yielded amplified TCR beta CDR3 regions. With the HTBI primer set, the TCR CDR3 went through a first round of RT-PCR. TCRdb called the multiplex PCR reads again in MiXCR, with one record for every CDR3 protein. This sample has under 350,000 distinct CDR3 sequences, with about an eighth found just once. Any patient presenting with uncontrolled infection, other autoimmune disease, pregnancy or lactation was left out. Sample: blood. The chain employs TRBV27 and TRBJ2-5; tentative D call: TRBD1 (7 bases). The TCR comes from a woman aged 40 to 49 with Graves' ophthalmopathy. CDR3 residues: CASSESGGFAFGGTQYF. The DNA for the CDR3 is TGTGCCAGCAGTGAATCAGGGGGGTTCGCCTTCGGAGGGACCCAGTACTTC.